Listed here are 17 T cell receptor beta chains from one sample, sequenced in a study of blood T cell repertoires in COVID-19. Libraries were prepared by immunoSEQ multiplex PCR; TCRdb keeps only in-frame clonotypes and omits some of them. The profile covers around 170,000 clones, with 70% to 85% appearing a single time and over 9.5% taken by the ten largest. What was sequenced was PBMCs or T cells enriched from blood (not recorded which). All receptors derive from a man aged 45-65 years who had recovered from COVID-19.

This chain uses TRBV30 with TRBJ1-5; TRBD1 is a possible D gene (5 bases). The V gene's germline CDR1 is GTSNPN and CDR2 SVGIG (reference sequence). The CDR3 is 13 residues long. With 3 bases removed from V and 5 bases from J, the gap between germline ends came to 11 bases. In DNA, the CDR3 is TGTGCCTGGAGCTCCTGGGGGGATCAGCCCCAGCATTTT. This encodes CAWSSWGDQPQHF.

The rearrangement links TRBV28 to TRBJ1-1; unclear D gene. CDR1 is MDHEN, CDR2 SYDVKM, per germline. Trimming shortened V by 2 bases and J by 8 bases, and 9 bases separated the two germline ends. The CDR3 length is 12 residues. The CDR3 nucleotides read TGTGCCAGCAGTTTAGAACGCAGGGAAGCTTTCTTT. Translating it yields CASSLERREAFF.

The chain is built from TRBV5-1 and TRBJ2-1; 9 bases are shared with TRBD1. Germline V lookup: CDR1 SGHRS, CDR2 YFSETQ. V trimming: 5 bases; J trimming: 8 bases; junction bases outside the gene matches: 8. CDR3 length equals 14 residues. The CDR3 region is CASRVGTGTHEQFF. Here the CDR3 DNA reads TGCGCCAGCAGGGTTGGGACAGGGACACATGAGCAGTTCTTC.

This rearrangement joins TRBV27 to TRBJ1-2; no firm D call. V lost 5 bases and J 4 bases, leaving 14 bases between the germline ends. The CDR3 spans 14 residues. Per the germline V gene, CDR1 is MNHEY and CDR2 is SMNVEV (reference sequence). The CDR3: CASSPKLTGYGYTF. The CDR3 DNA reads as TGTGCCAGCAGTCCCAAATTAACGGGCTATGGCTACACCTTC.

Here the CDR3 DNA reads TGTGCCAGCAGCATTAGGGGGACCGGGGAGCTGTTTTTT. Translation gives CASSIRGTGELFF. The chain combines TRBV5-6 with TRBJ2-2; maybe TRBD1 (6 bases). This CDR3 is built from 13 residues. Germline V lookup: CDR1 SGHDT, CDR2 YYEEEE. Trimming left V 4 bases short and J 5 bases short, with 9 bases between.

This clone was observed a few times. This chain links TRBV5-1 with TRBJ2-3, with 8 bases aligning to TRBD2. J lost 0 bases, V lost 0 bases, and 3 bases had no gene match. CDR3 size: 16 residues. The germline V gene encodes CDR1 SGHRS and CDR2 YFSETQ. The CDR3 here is CASSLGAGESTDTQYF. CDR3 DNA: TGCGCCAGCAGCTTGGGAGCGGGGGAAAGCACAGATACGCAGTATTTT.

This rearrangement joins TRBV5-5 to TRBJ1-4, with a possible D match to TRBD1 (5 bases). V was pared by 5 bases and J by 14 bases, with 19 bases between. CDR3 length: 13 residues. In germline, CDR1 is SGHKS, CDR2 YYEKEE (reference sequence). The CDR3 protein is CASSSWTPDTLFF. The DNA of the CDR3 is TGTGCCAGCAGTTCTTGGACACCTGACACTCTGTTTTTT.

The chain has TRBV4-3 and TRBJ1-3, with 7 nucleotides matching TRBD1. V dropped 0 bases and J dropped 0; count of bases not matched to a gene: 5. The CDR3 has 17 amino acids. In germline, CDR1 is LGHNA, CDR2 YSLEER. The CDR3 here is CASSQDPRQGSGNTIYF. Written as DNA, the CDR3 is TGCGCCAGCAGCCAAGATCCGCGACAGGGCTCTGGAAACACCATATATTTT.

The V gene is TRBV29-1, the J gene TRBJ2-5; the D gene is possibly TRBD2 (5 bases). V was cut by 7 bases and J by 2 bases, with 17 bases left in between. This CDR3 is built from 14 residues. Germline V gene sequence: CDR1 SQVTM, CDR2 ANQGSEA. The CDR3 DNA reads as TGCAGCGGGACGGGCCCCCCGGGGCAAGAGACCCAGTACTTC. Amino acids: CSGTGPPGQETQYF.

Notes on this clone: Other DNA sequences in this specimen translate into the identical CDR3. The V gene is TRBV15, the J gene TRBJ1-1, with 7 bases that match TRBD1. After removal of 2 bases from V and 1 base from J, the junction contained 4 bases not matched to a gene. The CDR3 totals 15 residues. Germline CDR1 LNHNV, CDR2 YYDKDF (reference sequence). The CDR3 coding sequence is TGTGCCACCAGCAGACTCCGACAGGGGAACACTGAAGCTTTCTTT. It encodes CATSRLRQGNTEAFF.

The CDR3, as DNA: TGTGCCACCAGCTTCGGACAGGGGCGATCCAATCAGCCCCAGCATTTT. Amino acids: CATSFGQGRSNQPQHF. The chain links TRBV15 to TRBJ1-5, with 9 positions matching TRBD1. The CDR3 runs to 16 residues. Per germline, CDR1 LNHNV and CDR2 YYDKDF (reference sequence). V shed 5 bases, J shed 3 bases, and the junction held 8 bases outside the gene matches. The full variable domain, with the rest looked up from reference TRBV15 and TRBJ1-5, is DAMVIQNPRYQVTQFGKPVTLSCSQTLNHNVMYWYQQKSSQAPKLLFHYYDKDFNNEADTPDNFQSRRPNTSFCFLDIRSPGLGDTAMYLCATSFGQGRSNQPQHFGDGTRLSIL.

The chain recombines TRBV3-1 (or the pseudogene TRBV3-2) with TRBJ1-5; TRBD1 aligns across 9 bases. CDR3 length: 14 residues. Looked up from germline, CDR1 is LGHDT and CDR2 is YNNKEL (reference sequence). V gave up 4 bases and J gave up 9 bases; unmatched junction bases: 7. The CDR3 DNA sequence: TGTGCCAGCAGCCGGGGACAGGGTGGGACGCCCCAGCATTTT. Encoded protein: CASSRGQGGTPQHF.

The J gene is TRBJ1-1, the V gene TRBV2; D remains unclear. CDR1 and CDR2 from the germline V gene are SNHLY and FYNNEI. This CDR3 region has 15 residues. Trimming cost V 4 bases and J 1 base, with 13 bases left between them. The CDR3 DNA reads TGTGCCAGCAGTGGAGGCCGTCGTCGGAACACTGAAGCTTTCTTT. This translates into CASSGGRRRNTEAFF.

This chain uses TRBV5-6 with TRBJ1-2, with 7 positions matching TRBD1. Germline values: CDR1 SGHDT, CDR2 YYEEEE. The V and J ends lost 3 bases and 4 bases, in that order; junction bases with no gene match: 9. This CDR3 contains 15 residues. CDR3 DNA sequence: TGTGCCAGCAGCTGGGGACAGCTATCCTCCTATGGCTACACCTTC. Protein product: CASSWGQLSSYGYTF.

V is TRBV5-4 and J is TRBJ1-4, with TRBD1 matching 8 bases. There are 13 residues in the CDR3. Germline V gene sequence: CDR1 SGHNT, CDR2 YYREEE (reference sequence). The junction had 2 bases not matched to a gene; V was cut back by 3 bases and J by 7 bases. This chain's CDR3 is CASSSDRGEKLFF. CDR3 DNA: TGTGCCAGCAGCTCCGACAGGGGTGAAAAACTGTTTTTT.

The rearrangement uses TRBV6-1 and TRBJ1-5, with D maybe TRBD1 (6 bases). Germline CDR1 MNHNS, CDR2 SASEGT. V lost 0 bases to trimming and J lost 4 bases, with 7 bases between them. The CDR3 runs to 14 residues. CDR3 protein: CASSEATGNQPQHF. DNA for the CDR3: TGTGCCAGCAGTGAAGCTACAGGGAATCAGCCCCAGCATTTT.

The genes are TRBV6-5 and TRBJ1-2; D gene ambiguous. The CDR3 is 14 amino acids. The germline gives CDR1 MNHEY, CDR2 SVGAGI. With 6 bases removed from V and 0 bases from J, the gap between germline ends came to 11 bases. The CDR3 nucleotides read TGTGCCAGCAGCCCCTCCGCGGCTAACTATGGCTACACCTTC. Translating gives CASSPSAANYGYTF.